This TCR beta chain appears in the sequencing data of a study of molecular identifiers for immune sequencing clone quantification (dated by TCRdb to between 2017 and 2018). In the study overall: In a replicate experiment, RNA from roughly 18,000 or 92,000 naive CD8 T cells was split into five aliquots, four of which were sequenced. The study was a methods study using CD8 T cells to benchmark molecular-identifier clustering-based TCR repertoire sequencing (MIDCIRS) and TCR RNA copy counting. The investigation overall reported the following: Around 2.9 recovered TCR RNA copies per cell were obtained by modeling, versus around 9.8 by digital PCR, implying a capture efficiency of 25% to 30%. Highly expanded clone sizes could be underestimated because identical TCR molecules may share a barcode. The naive libraries included spiked-in Jurkat TCR RNA (approximately 11 copies' worth), and this RNA is not part of the donor repertoire. When barcode sub-clustering was omitted, TCR diversity was inflated by chimeric consensus sequences, with chimeras reaching as high as 47%. Clones above 20 RNA copies held over 99% of molecules in CMV-specific effector cells but under 1% in naive cells. Even against a background of one million naive CD8 T cells, spiked-in Jurkat TCR RNA amounting to a single cell's worth was reported to be detectable.

V gives up 6 bases and J gives up 1 base, and the segment between their germline ends measures 10 bases. Including cysteine and phenylalanine, the CDR3 has 14 amino acids. The kept DNA is CDR3 alone, 42 bases in frame from the first base. The germline V gene (reference sequence) gives CDR1 as SEHNR and CDR2 as FQNEAQ. Libraries of naive CD8 T cells were generated from roughly 18,000 to 920,000 sorted cells, with 10%, 30% or 50% of the purified RNA used. Naive CD8 T cells, defined as CD8+CD4-CCR7+CD45RA+, were FACS-sorted into RLT Plus buffer on a BD FACSAria II. Detection sensitivity was tested by spiking Jurkat RNA equal to ten or so TCR copies' worth into samples containing roughly 17,000-1,000,000 naive CD8 T cells. Enrichment of CD8 T cells was done with RosetteSep CD8+ T Cell Enrichment Cocktail plus Ficoll-Paque, and ACK red cell lysis came afterward. Receptor libraries were prepared by PCR. TCRdb names Illumina HiSeq 4000 as the instrument used. Bulk TCR libraries were made following a previously described method, with the TCR primers given in Table S5. The Qiagen AllPrep DNA/RNA kit was used to purify total RNA. Before any analysis, reads coming from multiple sequencing runs of the same library were combined into one pool. Per the original workflow: Reads were retained only if the reads had an exact TCR constant sequence, and the retained reads were trimmed to 150 nt and grouped according to their 12-nt molecular barcodes. Reads within each barcode group were sub-clustered using a 15% Levenshtein threshold, and quality-weighted consensus sequences were constructed for each RNA molecule. Non-functional sequences were discarded, and so were lower-count sequences lying one edit away from another sequence. On the basis of fitting two negative binomial distributions, barcode sub-clusters with fewer than 20% of the maximum read count were discarded. TCRdb reworked the public reads: Q25 trimming with fastp, MiXCR clone assembly, productive beta chains retained. A single entry per CDR3 protein holds the most common genes and DNA from its merged rows. TCRdb, not the original authors, processed these V and J calls. This sample has approximately 670,000 distinct CDR3 sequences in its table, and around 20% of those were observed once. In total, the top ten clones hold under 0.95% of the sample.

The sample holds many counts of this clonotype. Which antigen it targets is not known. No much larger clone is present one base from it, and per-base qualities are unavailable. The rearranged segments are TRBV7-9 and TRBJ1-5; TRBD1 might be the D gene, on 6 matching bases. This clonotype was obtained from a human donor in good health. Some libraries in this study had Jurkat cell RNA spiked in. Sequencing was performed on naive CD8+ T cells from blood, with Jurkat cell RNA spiked in. According to the study, the label for this sample's cell subset or site signals: FACS-sorted CD8+CD4-CCR7+CD45RA+ naive T cells. The CDR3 amino acid sequence is: CASSLTGSNQPQHF. Read as DNA, the sequence is TGTGCCAGCAGTTTAACAGGGAGCAATCAGCCCCAGCATTTT.